This T cell receptor (beta chain) originates from a study of blood T cell repertoires in COVID-19. Study information: T cells, B-cell-depleted T cells, or PBMCs supplied cDNA or gDNA.

Original handling: Researchers report that nucleated cell counts were estimated from reference gene primer amplification. Clones were sequenced by immunoSEQ multiplex PCR, and TCRdb holds only the in-frame ones, with some missing. D and trimming come from the DNA, and the V and J calls and clone size come from that table. The sample yields about 300,000 clones, 85% seen once. This CDR3 spans 16 amino acids. With V trimmed by 2 bases and J by 6 bases, 11 bases remained unmatched. Per germline, CDR1 MNHNS and CDR2 SASEGT. Participants were placed into cohorts based on the clinical history they reported.

This sequence was found in a woman in her fifties or sixties who had recovered from COVID-19. The sample comprised PBMCs or T cells enriched from blood (not recorded which). The J gene is TRBJ2-7, the V gene TRBV6-1, with 9 bases fitting TRBD2. In nucleotides, the CDR3 is TGTGCCAGCAGTGAAAGTAGAGCTAGCGGGGTTCGCGAGCAGTACTTC. Translated, it gives CASSESRASGVREQYF.